This T cell receptor beta chain was identified during a study of vaccination effects on CD4 cells after COVID-19. Study at large: Two doses of BNT162b2 or mRNA-1273 vaccine were administered to participants.

Study outcomes and limitations: Healthy vaccinees' vaccine-induced clones included only 1 of 255 that recognized common cold coronaviruses. Clones induced by infection and by vaccine showed marked clonal contraction late after vaccination.

The CDR3 is 15 amino acids. Looked up from germline, CDR1 is MNHEY and CDR2 is SVGAGI. V lost 0 bases and J 9 bases, leaving 15 bases between the germline ends. Concerning this clone itself: Its antigen is undetermined.

Data came from immunoSEQ multiplex PCR; TCRdb stores just in-frame clones and leaves some out. The data contain about 24,000 clones, around three quarters of them singletons. Within the ViraFEST assay, antigen-specific CD4+ T cells underwent expansion with viral peptide pools prior to sequencing. Scientists isolated CD4+ T cells after an approximately 11-day culture period ended. Negative nucleocapsid antibody tests before and after vaccination confirmed no previous SARS-CoV-2 infection. Every well housed around 2 million PBMC, which grew in culture alongside about 9.9 IU/ml IL-2 and 10 ug/ml peptides.

The source was CD4+ T cells from PBMCs cultured with HCoV-NL63 spike peptides, collected before COVID-19 vaccination. The receptor was isolated from a human donor who received a COVID-19 vaccine. The chain is built from TRBV6-5 and TRBJ2-1, with a tentative D call TRBD2 (5 bases). The CDR3 reads CASSYSTGFYGEQFF. The DNA for the CDR3 is TGTGCCAGCAGTTACTCGACGGGGTTTTATGGTGAGCAGTTCTTC.